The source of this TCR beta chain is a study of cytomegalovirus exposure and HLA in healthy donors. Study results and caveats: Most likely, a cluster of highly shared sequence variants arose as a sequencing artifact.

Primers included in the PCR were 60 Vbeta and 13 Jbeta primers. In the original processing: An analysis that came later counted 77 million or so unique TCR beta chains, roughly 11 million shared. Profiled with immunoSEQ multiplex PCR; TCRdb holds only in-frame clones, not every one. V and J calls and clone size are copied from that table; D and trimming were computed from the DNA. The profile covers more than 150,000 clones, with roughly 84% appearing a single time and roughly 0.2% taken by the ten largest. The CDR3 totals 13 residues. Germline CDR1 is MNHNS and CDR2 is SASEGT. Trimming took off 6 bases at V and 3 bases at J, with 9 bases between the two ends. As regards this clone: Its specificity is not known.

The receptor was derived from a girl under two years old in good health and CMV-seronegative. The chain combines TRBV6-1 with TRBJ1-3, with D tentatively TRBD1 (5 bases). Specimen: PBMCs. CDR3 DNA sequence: TGTGCCAGCAGCAACGACAGTGGAAACACCATATATTTT. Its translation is CASSNDSGNTIYF.